Included here is one TCR beta chain sequence, with context. The target antigen is unknown. The data stem from a study of cytotoxic CD8 clonotypes in ibrutinib-treated CLL. The wider study: Among responders, about 24 were partial and 2 complete; after median roughly 70 months, about 15 stayed remitted and 12 progressed. Collecting the response samples happened after a median 12 months of treatment, with a range of 6 to 36. Study results and caveats: Private clonotypes, not public ones, expanded at ibrutinib response.

Here immunoSEQ multiplex PCR was the method, and the copy in TCRdb shows in-frame clones only, minus some. The sample lists 75,000 to 90,000 clones, over 80% seen once, with about 40% in the top ten. Germline V lookup: CDR1 SGDLS, CDR2 YYNGEE. The CDR3 covers 16 residues. The V segment lost 4 bases and the J segment 0 bases; nucleotides outside the gene matches: 4. PBMCs that had been cryopreserved were the source of 2 to 2.5 micrograms of genomic DNA for TCR beta libraries. The source is a human donor with chronic lymphocytic leukemia. The specimen was PBMCs, collected after 24 months of ibrutinib treatment. The rearrangement joins TRBV9 to TRBJ2-1, with 10 positions matching TRBD2. The CDR3, as DNA: TGTGCCAGCAGCCCCCGGACTAGCGGCTCCTACAATGAGCAGTTCTTC. It encodes CASSPRTSGSYNEQFF.